Below are 27 T cell receptor beta chains sequenced from a single sample in a study of T cell repertoires in aging, cancer and after chemotherapy. TRB rearrangements spanning V, D and J were amplified using mixed TRB-A/B primers. TCRdb independently ran MiXCR on the multiplex PCR reads; one entry per CDR3 protein. The sample holds about 18,000 distinct CDR3 sequences, about 50% seen once. Peripheral blood genomic DNA, not sorted cells or RNA, was the template. Sequencing was done on a sample of blood. All receptors come from a human donor in good health.

The table lists this clonotype with a few counts. V gene TRBV6-2 or TRBV6-3 combines with J gene TRBJ2-6, with D perhaps matching TRBD1 (5 bases). The CDR3 consists of 15 residues. CDR1 is MNHEY, CDR2 SVGEGT, per germline. V shed 2 bases and J shed 0 bases, with 5 bases lying between them. The CDR3 sequence: CASSYRGSGANVLTF. The DNA of the CDR3 is TGTGCCAGCAGTTACAGGGGCTCTGGGGCCAACGTCCTGACTTTC.

In its sample, this clonotype was seen a few times. The chain joins TRBV5-6 to TRBJ2-3; D possibly corresponds to TRBD2 (5 bases). CDR3 length equals 16 residues. Trimming removed 2 bases at V and 0 bases at J, with 13 bases between. Germline V lookup: CDR1 SGHDT, CDR2 YYEEEE. The CDR3 nucleotides read TGTGCCAGCAGCTTTCGAGCGGCATCTAGCACAGATACGCAGTATTTT. Amino acid sequence: CASSFRAASSTDTQYF.

The chain is built from TRBV19 and TRBJ1-4, with D hard to call. CDR3 length: 13 amino acids. Germline CDR1 LNHDA, CDR2 SQIVND (reference sequence). Between the trimmed V and J ends, which lost 6 bases and 8 bases, there was a span of 13 bases. CDR3 in amino acids: CASSYSAFEKLFF. In DNA form, the CDR3 reads TGTGCCAGTAGCTACTCCGCGTTCGAAAAACTGTTTTTT.

V gene TRBV7-2 combines with J gene TRBJ2-1; TRBD1 aligns across 7 bases. The CDR3 runs 16 residues. The V gene end was trimmed by 5 bases and the J gene end by 1 base; junction bases not matched to a gene: 8. Germline lookup yields CDR1 SGHTA and CDR2 FQGNSA. This CDR3 is CASSPRQGGSYNEQFF. CDR3 coding DNA: TGTGCCAGCAGCCCGAGACAGGGCGGGTCCTACAATGAGCAGTTCTTC.

The rearrangement uses TRBV11-1 and TRBJ1-4, with D maybe TRBD1 (5 bases). Trimming stripped 8 bases from V and 5 bases from J, with 21 bases between. From germline, CDR1 is SGHAT and CDR2 FQDESV (reference sequence). CDR3 size: 16 residues. The CDR3 nucleotides read TGTGCCAGCGCGGGGGGGGACCAGGCTAGAAATGAAAAACTGTTTTTT. Translation gives CASAGGDQARNEKLFF.

The chain has TRBV29-1 and TRBJ2-7; 11 nucleotides align to TRBD1. Germline V gene lookup returns CDR1 SQVTM and CDR2 ANQGSEA. The CDR3 runs to 16 residues. The V and J ends lost 6 bases and 2 bases, in that order; junction bases with no gene match: 12. The CDR3 DNA is TGCAGCGTGCTGCGGGGAAGGGACAGGGGGGCCTACGAGCAGTACTTC. It codes for CSVLRGRDRGAYEQYF.

The V call is TRBV6-1, the J call TRBJ2-5; TRBD1 agrees at 11 bases. J was trimmed by 5 bases and V by 6 bases; bases with no gene match: 8. The germline CDR1 and CDR2 sequences are MNHNS and SASEGT. The CDR3 contains 15 residues. The CDR3 protein is CASSLGQGAGETQYF. The CDR3, as DNA: TGTGCCAGCAGCCTCGGACAGGGGGCAGGGGAGACCCAGTACTTC.

This clonotype has a handful of counts. CDR3 in amino acids: CASSFSGGRDNEQFF. DNA of the CDR3: TGTGCCAGCAGTTTCTCAGGGGGACGGGACAATGAGCAGTTCTTC. V usage is TRBV12-3 or TRBV12-4 and J usage is TRBJ2-1; 7 nucleotides line up with TRBD1. Trimming at V came to 3 bases and at J to 5 bases, leaving 7 bases not matched to a gene. CDR3 length: 15 amino acids.

Remarks on this clonotype: The junction does not match germline at one end; this may be a read error. This chain links TRBV5-5 with TRBJ2-7; D is undetermined. The CDR3 covers 11 residues. Per the germline V gene, CDR1 is SGHKS and CDR2 is YYEKEE (reference sequence). The CDR3 DNA sequence: TGTGCCAGAAGCTTGTTGGACGAGCAGTACTTC. Protein: CARSLLDEQYF.

This clonotype was observed a handful of times. J is TRBJ2-7 and V is TRBV6-1; D gene ambiguous. The CDR3 loop spans 17 amino acids. CDR1 and CDR2 (germline): MNHNS, SASEGT. V lost 1 base to trimming and J lost 3 bases, with 19 bases between them. This CDR3 reads CASSEGFTDPFVYEQYF. The CDR3 region has the DNA TGTGCCAGCAGTGAAGGGTTTACAGACCCATTTGTCTACGAGCAGTACTTC.

The chain carries TRBV6-1 and TRBJ2-7, with 8 bases identical to TRBD1. Looked up from germline, CDR1 is MNHNS and CDR2 is SASEGT. V lost 6 bases, J lost 7 bases, and 5 bases stayed unmatched. This CDR3 comprises 12 residues. The CDR3: CASRDREMEQYF. The CDR3 bases are TGTGCCAGCAGGGACAGGGAGATGGAGCAGTACTTC.

The chain carries TRBV6-1 and TRBJ2-7; 11 positions match TRBD2. The V gene end was trimmed by 2 bases and the J gene end by 4 bases; junction bases not matched to a gene: 10. The CDR3 is 17 amino acids. CDR1 and CDR2 (germline): MNHNS, SASEGT. Here the CDR3 reads CASSESLAGELGYEQYF. CDR3 DNA sequence: TGTGCCAGCAGTGAATCACTAGCGGGAGAATTGGGATACGAGCAGTACTTC.

This clonotype was found a few times. This chain joins TRBV29-1 and TRBJ1-4; 7 bases map to TRBD1. V trimming: 4 bases; J trimming: 5 bases; junction bases outside the gene matches: 7. Germline assignment: CDR1 SQVTM and CDR2 ANQGSEA. The CDR3 sequence is 14 residues long. The CDR3 DNA reads TGCAGCGTTGTGGGGACAGCTCTAAATGAAAAACTGTTTTTT. This gives the protein CSVVGTALNEKLFF.

This clonotype showed up just a few times. The chain carries TRBV6-1 and TRBJ2-3; the D is unclear. The ends were cut back, 5 bases at V and 4 bases at J, with 16 bases in the middle. Per the germline V gene, CDR1 is MNHNS and CDR2 is SASEGT. This CDR3 comprises 15 residues. The CDR3 region is CASSPDLAGADTQYF. In nucleotides, the CDR3 is TGTGCCAGCAGTCCGGATTTAGCTGGGGCAGATACGCAGTATTTT.

The rearrangement joins TRBV29-1 to TRBJ2-3, with unresolved D. CDR1 is SQVTM, CDR2 ANQGSEA, per germline. This CDR3 is built from 13 residues. The ends were cut back, 3 bases at V and 2 bases at J, with 9 bases in the middle. The CDR3 spells CSVDPLDTDTQYF. CDR3 in DNA: TGCAGCGTTGACCCTCTAGACACAGATACGCAGTATTTT.

This clonotype has just a few counts. The gene calls are TRBV27 and TRBJ1-1; TRBD1 might be the D (6 bases). CDR3 size: 12 residues. Germline V gives CDR1 MNHEY, CDR2 SMNVEV (reference sequence). Trimming removed 5 bases at V and 8 bases at J, with 12 bases between. CDR3 nucleotides: TGTGCCAGCAGTCGTACAGGGAGGGAAGCTTTCTTT. Protein product: CASSRTGREAFF.

This clonotype was seen a few times. The gene calls are TRBV10-3 and TRBJ2-2; TRBD2 agrees at 8 bases. Per germline, CDR1 ENHRY and CDR2 SYGVKD. The CDR3 covers 16 residues. V shed 3 bases, J shed 2 bases, and the junction held 5 bases outside the gene matches. The CDR3 is CAISEELAANTGELFF. CDR3 DNA sequence: TGTGCCATCAGTGAAGAACTAGCGGCAAACACCGGGGAGCTGTTTTTT.

This clonotype has more than one count but fewer than ten. Written as DNA, the CDR3 is TGTGCCAGCAGCCCCGGGACAGGGCGGCCCGAGCAGTACTTC. Its translation is CASSPGTGRPEQYF. The rearrangement uses TRBV18 and TRBJ2-7, with 9 bases lining up with TRBD1. Germline trimming cut 8 bases from V and 6 bases from J; bases unmatched to any gene: 11. This CDR3 region has 14 residues. Looked up from germline, CDR1 is KGHSH and CDR2 is LQKENI.

This rearrangement joins TRBV20-1 to TRBJ2-7; D may be TRBD1 (5 bases). The V and J ends lost 3 bases and 1 base respectively, with 7 bases between them. Germline-derived CDR1 and CDR2 are DFQATT and SNEGSKA (reference sequence). The CDR3 runs 12 residues. The CDR3: CSARGQSYEQYF. CDR3 nucleotides: TGCAGTGCTAGGGGGCAGTCCTACGAGCAGTACTTC.

The V and J genes are TRBV6-4 and TRBJ2-1; 9 nucleotides agree with TRBD1. J lost 8 bases, V lost 8 bases, and 10 bases had no gene match. The CDR3 has 14 amino acids. Germline CDR1 and CDR2: MRHNA and SNTAGT. This CDR3 reads CASSREQGAHEQFF. In DNA, the CDR3 is TGTGCCAGCTCCCGCGAACAGGGGGCCCATGAGCAGTTCTTC.

The V gene is TRBV19, the J gene TRBJ2-1; TRBD2 matches at 7 bases. Germline CDR1 LNHDA, CDR2 SQIVND (reference sequence). This CDR3 region has 16 residues. J gave up 2 bases and V 3 bases, and 7 bases lay outside the gene matches. CDR3 coding DNA: TGTGCCAGTAGTATTATGGCGGGAGTGGCCTACAATGAGCAGTTCTTC. Translation: CASSIMAGVAYNEQFF. Supplemented by reference TRBV19 and TRBJ2-1, the full variable domain reads DGGITQSPKYLFRKEGQNVTLSCEQNLNHDAMYWYRQDPGQGLRLIYYSQIVNDFQKGDIAEGYSVSREKKESFPLTVTSAQKNPTAFYLCASSIMAGVAYNEQFFGPGTRLTVL.

The CDR3 coding sequence is TGTGCCAGTAGTTTCTCAGGGGGAGAAAAACTGTTTTTT. It encodes CASSFSGGEKLFF. The chain employs TRBV19 and TRBJ1-4, with 7 bases matching TRBD1. CDR1 is LNHDA and CDR2 is SQIVND in the germline V gene (reference sequence). With V trimmed by 5 bases and J by 8 bases, 5 bases remained unmatched. There are 13 residues in the CDR3.

The gene calls are TRBV5-1 and TRBJ2-1; 9 nucleotides agree with TRBD2. The germline gives CDR1 SGHRS, CDR2 YFSETQ. The V segment lost 6 bases and the J segment 8 bases; nucleotides outside the gene matches: 9. The CDR3 runs to 14 residues. CDR3 protein: CASTESAGGYEQFF. The DNA of the CDR3 is TGCGCCAGCACCGAGTCAGCGGGAGGCTATGAGCAGTTCTTC.

V usage is TRBV6-6 and J usage is TRBJ2-7; TRBD2 is a possible D gene (5 bases). Germline CDR1 reads MNHNY; CDR2 reads SVGAGI (reference sequence). Trimming removed 0 bases from V and 2 bases from J, with 11 bases in between. The CDR3 loop spans 15 amino acids. DNA for the CDR3: TGTGCCAGCAGTTACTCACCGGACTCTGCCTACGAGCAGTACTTC. Translation: CASSYSPDSAYEQYF.

This sequence joins TRBV6-5 and TRBJ2-3, with D unclear. V lost 8 bases and J 1 base, leaving 19 bases between the germline ends. CDR1 is MNHEY and CDR2 is SVGAGI in the germline V gene. The length of the CDR3 is 16 residues. DNA for the CDR3: TGTGCCAGCGTTCCCCCCTGGCTAGTCGGCACAGATACGCAGTATTTT. Its translation is CASVPPWLVGTDTQYF.

This clonotype has a handful of counts. The gene calls are TRBV11-1 and TRBJ1-6; TRBD1 agrees at 7 bases. With 2 bases clipped from V and 7 bases from J, the junction kept 5 bases outside the gene matches. CDR3 length: 15 residues. Germline-derived CDR1 and CDR2 are SGHAT and FQDESV (reference sequence). The CDR3 region is CASSLTGALNSPLHF. CDR3 DNA: TGTGCCAGCAGCTTAACAGGGGCGCTGAATTCACCCCTCCACTTT.

The CDR3 loop reads CASRGVRAAGTGELFF. In DNA, the CDR3 is TGTGCCAGCAGAGGGGTGCGGGCAGCGGGGACCGGGGAGCTGTTTTTT. V and J are TRBV7-9 and TRBJ2-2, with 7 bases matching TRBD2. The length of the CDR3 is 16 residues. After removal of 6 bases from V and 5 bases from J, the junction contained 12 bases not matched to a gene. The germline V gene encodes CDR1 SEHNR and CDR2 FQNEAQ (reference sequence). Filled out from reference TRBV7-9 and TRBJ2-2, the complete variable domain reads DTGVSQNPRHKITKRGQNVTFRCDPISEHNRLYWYRQTLGQGPEFLTYFQNEAQLEKSRLLSDRFSAERPKGSFSTLEIQRTEQGDSAMYLCASRGVRAAGTGELFFGEGSRLTVL.